This paragraph reports one T cell receptor (beta chain). Germline V lookup: CDR1 SNHLY, CDR2 FYNNEI. V was cut by 3 bases and J by 7 bases, with 18 bases left in between. This CDR3 is built from 15 residues. These data belong to a study of shared clonotypes between healthy human individuals. About the study: Three CD4 naive, three CD4 memory, two CD8 naive and one CD8 memory plate were used per donor.

Clones were sequenced by immunoSEQ multiplex PCR, and TCRdb holds only the in-frame ones, with some missing. The sample lists roughly 680,000 clones, approximately 72% occurring once. The sequenced sample consisted of memory CD4+ T cells sorted from blood. This sample's subset: CD45RA-negative fraction. The origin of this receptor is a woman aged 25-40 years in good health. The chain has TRBV2 and TRBJ1-2; D might be TRBD1 (5 bases). CDR3 coding DNA: TGTGCCAGCAGTGAGGGGCGAACCCGTGTTGTTGGCTACACCTTC. This encodes CASSEGRTRVVGYTF.